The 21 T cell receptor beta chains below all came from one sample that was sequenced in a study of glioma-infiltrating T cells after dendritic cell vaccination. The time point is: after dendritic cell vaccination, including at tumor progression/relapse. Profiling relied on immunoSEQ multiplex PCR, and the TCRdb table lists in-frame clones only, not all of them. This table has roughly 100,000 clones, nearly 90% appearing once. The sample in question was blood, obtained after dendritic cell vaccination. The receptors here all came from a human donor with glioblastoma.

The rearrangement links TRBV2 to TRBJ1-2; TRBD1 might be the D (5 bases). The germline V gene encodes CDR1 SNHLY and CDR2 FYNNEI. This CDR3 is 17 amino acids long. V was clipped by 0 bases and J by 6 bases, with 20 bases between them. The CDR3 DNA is TGTGCCAGCAGTGAAGCCGGGCAAGTTGGGGCCGCCGATGGCTACACCTTC. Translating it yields CASSEAGQVGAADGYTF.

The DNA for the CDR3 is TGTGCCAGCAGTGAAGTTGCCGGGTATGAAGCTTTCTTT. Translation: CASSEVAGYEAFF. The V call is TRBV6-1, the J call TRBJ1-1, with D hard to call. The germline V gene encodes CDR1 MNHNS and CDR2 SASEGT. With 1 base removed from V and 7 bases from J, the gap between germline ends came to 10 bases. This CDR3 comprises 13 residues.

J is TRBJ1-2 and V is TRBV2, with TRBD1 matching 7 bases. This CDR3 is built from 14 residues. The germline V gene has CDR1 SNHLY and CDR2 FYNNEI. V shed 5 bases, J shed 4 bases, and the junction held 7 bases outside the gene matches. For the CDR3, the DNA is TGTGCCAGCAGTAATACGGGGGACAGCTATGGCTACACCTTC. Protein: CASSNTGDSYGYTF.

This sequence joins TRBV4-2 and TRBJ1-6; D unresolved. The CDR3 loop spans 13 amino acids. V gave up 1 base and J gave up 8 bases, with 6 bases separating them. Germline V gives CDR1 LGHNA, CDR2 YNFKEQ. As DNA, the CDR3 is TGTGCCAGCAGCCAAGGTGAGGATTCACCCCTCCACTTT. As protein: CASSQGEDSPLHF.

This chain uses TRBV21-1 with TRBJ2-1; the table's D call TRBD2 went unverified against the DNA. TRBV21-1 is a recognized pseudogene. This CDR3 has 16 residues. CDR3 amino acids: CASSKTGGGSYNEQFF. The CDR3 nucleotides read TGTGCCAGCAGCAAAACGGGGGGGGGAAGCTACAATGAGCAGTTCTTC.

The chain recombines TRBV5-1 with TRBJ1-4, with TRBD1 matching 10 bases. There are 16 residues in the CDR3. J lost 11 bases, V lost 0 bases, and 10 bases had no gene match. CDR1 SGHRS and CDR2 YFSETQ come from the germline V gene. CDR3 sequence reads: CASSLASGTGVGKLFF. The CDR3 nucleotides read TGCGCCAGCAGCTTGGCCTCCGGGACAGGGGTCGGGAAACTGTTTTTT.

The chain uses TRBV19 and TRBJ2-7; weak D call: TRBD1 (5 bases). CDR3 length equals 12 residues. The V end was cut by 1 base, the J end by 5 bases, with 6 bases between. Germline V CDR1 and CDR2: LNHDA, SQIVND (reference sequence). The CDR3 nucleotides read TGTGCCAGTAGTATAGGCAGGGACGAGCAGTACTTC. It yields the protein CASSIGRDEQYF.

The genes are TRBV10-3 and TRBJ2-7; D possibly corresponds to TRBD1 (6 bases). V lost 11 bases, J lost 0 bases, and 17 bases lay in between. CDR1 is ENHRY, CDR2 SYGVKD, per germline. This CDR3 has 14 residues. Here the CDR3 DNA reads TGTGCCTGTGAAGGGGGTCGAAGCTCCTACGAGCAGTACTTC. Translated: CACEGGRSSYEQYF.

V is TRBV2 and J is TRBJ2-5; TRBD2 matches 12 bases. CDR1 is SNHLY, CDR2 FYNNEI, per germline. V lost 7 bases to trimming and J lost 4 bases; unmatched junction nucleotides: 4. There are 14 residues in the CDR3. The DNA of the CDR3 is TGTGCCAGCACGCCACTAGCGGGGGGAGAGACCCAGTACTTC. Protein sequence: CASTPLAGGETQYF. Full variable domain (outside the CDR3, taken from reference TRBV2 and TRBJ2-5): EPEVTQTPSHQVTQMGQEVILRCVPISNHLYFYWYRQILGQKVEFLVSFYNNEISEKSEIFDDQFSVERPDGSNFTLKIRSTKLEDSAMYFCASTPLAGGETQYFGPGTRLLVL.

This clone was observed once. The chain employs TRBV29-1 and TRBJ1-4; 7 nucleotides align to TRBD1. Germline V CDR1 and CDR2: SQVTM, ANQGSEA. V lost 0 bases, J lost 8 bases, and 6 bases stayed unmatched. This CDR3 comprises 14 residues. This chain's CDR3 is CSVEDRTGGEKLFF. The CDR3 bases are TGCAGCGTTGAAGATAGGACAGGAGGAGAAAAACTGTTTTTT.

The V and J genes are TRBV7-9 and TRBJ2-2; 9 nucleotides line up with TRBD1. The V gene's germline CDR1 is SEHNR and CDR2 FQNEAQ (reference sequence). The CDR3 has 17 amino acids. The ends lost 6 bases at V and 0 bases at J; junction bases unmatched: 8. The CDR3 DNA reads TGTGCCAGCAGGTTATCAAACAGGGGGCCGAACACCGGGGAGCTGTTTTTT. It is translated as CASRLSNRGPNTGELFF. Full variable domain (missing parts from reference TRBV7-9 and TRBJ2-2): DTGVSQNPRHKITKRGQNVTFRCDPISEHNRLYWYRQTLGQGPEFLTYFQNEAQLEKSRLLSDRFSAERPKGSFSTLEIQRTEQGDSAMYLCASRLSNRGPNTGELFFGEGSRLTVL.

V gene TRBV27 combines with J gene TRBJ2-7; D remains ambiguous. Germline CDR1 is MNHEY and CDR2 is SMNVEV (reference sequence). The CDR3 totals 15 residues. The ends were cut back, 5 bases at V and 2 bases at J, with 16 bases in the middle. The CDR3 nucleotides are TGTGCCAGCAGTAAGACAACTCCTGATGCCTACGAGCAGTACTTC. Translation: CASSKTTPDAYEQYF.

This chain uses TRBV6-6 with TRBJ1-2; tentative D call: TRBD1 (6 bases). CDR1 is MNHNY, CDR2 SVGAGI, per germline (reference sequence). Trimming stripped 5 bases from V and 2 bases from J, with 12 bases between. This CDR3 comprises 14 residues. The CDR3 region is CASSRDIQNYGYTF. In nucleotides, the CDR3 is TGTGCCAGCAGTCGGGACATCCAGAACTATGGCTACACCTTC.

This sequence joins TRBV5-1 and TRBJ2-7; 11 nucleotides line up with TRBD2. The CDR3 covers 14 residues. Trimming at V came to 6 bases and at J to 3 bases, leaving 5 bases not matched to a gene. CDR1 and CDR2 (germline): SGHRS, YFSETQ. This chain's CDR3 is CASTFTSGSYEQYF. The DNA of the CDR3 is TGCGCCAGCACCTTTACTAGCGGGAGCTACGAGCAGTACTTC.

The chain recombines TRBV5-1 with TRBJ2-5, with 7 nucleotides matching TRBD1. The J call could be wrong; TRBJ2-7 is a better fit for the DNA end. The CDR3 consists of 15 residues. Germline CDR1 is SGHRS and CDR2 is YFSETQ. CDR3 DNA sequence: TGCGCCAGCAGCTTGGGAGGGGGCGAGACCTACGAGCAGTACTTC. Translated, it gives CASSLGGGETYEQYF.

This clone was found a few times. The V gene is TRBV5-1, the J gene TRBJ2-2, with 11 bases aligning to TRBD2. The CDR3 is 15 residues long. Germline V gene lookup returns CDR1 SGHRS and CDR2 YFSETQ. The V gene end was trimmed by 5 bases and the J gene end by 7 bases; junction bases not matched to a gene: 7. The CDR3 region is CASRIGTSGVGELFF. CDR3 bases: TGCGCCAGCAGGATAGGGACTAGCGGAGTCGGGGAGCTGTTTTTT.

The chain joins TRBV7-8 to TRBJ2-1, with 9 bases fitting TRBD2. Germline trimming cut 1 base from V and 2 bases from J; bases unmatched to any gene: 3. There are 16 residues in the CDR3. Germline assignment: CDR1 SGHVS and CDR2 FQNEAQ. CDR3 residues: CASSLGRTSAYNEQFF. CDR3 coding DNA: TGTGCCAGCAGCTTAGGTCGGACTAGCGCCTACAATGAGCAGTTCTTC.

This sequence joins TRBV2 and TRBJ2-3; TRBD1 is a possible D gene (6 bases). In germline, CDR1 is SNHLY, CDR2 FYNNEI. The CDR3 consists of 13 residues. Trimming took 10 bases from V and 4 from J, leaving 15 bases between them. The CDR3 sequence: CANSQGWADTQYF. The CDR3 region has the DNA TGTGCCAACTCCCAGGGGTGGGCAGATACGCAGTATTTT.

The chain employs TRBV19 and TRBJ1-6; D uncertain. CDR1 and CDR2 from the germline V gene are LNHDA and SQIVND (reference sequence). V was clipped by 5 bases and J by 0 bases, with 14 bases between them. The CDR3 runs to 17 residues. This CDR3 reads CASSSLLRSSYNSPLHF. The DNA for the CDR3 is TGTGCCAGTAGTTCGCTCCTGAGGAGCTCCTATAATTCACCCCTCCACTTT.

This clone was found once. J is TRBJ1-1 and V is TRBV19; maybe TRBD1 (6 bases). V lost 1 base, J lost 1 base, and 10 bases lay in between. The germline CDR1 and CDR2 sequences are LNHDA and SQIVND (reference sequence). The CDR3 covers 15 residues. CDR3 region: CASSIAATGNTEAFF. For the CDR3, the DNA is TGTGCCAGTAGTATAGCTGCGACAGGGAACACTGAAGCTTTCTTT.

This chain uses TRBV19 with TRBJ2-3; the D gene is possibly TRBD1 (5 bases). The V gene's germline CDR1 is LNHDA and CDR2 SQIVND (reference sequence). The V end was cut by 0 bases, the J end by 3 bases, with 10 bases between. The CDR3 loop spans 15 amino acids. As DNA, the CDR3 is TGTGCCAGTAGTATAGATCTGGGGCAGACAGATACGCAGTATTTT. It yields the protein CASSIDLGQTDTQYF.